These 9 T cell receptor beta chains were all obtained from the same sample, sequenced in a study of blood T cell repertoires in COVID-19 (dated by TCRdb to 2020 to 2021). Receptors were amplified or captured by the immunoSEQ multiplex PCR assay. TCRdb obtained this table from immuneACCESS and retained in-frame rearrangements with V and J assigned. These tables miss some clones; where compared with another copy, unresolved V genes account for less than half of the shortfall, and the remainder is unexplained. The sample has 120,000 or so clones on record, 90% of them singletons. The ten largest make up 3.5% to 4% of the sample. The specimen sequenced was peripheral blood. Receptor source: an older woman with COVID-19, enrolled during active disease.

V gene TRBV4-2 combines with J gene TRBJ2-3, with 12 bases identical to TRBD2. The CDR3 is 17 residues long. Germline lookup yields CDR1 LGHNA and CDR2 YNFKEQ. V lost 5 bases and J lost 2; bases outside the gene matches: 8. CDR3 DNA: TGTGCCAGCAGCTCCTGGACTAGCGGGGTCAACACAGATACGCAGTATTTT. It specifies CASSSWTSGVNTDTQYF.

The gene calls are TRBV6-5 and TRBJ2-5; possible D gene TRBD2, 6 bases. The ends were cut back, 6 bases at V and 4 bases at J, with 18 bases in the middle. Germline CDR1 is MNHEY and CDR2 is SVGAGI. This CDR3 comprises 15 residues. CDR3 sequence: CASSRSPGSPETQYF. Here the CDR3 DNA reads TGTGCCAGCAGCCGCAGCCCCGGGAGCCCAGAGACCCAGTACTTC.

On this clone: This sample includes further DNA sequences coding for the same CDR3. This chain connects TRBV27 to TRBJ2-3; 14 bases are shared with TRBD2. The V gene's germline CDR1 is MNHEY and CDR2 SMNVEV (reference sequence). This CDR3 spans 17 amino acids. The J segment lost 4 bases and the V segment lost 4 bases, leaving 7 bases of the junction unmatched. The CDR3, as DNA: TGTGCCAGCAGTTCAGGACTAGCGGGGGGCAGGGCAGATACGCAGTATTTT. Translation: CASSSGLAGGRADTQYF.

The CDR3 loop reads CASSWPGGAQYF. The CDR3 region has the DNA TGTGCCAGCAGTTGGCCAGGGGGCGCGCAGTACTTC. V and J are TRBV12-3 or TRBV12-4 and TRBJ2-7, with TRBD1 identical over 8 bases. V shed 4 bases, J shed 9 bases, and the junction held 5 bases outside the gene matches. This CDR3 is built from 12 residues.

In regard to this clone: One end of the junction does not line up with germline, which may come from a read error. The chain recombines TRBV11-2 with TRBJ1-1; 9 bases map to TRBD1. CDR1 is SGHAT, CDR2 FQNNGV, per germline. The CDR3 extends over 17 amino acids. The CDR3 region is CASSLRPPGQGITGAFF. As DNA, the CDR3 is TGTGCCAGCAGCCTCAGGCCGCCGGGACAGGGAATAACTGGAGCTTTCTTT.

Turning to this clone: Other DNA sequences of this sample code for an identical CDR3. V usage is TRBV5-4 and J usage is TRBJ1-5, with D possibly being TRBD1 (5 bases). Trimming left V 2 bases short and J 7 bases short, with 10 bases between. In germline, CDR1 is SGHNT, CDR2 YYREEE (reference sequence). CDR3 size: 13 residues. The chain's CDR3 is CASSFGGDQPQHF. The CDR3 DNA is TGTGCCAGCAGCTTTGGGGGGGACCAGCCCCAGCATTTT.

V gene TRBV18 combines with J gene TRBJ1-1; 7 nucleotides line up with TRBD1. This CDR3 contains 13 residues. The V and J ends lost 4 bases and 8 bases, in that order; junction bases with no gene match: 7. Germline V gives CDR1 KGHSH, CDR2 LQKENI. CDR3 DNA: TGTGCCAGCTCACTGGGACAGCCGGGAGAAGCTTTCTTT. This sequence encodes CASSLGQPGEAFF.

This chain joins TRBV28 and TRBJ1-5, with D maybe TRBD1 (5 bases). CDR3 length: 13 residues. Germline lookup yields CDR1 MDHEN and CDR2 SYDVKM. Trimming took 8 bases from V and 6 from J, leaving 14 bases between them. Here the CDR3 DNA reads TGTGCCAGCCTTACCGCCGGGGGTCAGCCCCAGCATTTT. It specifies CASLTAGGQPQHF. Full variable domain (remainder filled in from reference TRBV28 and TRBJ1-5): DVKVTQSSRYLVKRTGEKVFLECVQDMDHENMFWYRQDPGLGLRLIYFSYDVKMKEKGDIPEGYSVSREKKERFSLILESASTNQTSMYLCASLTAGGQPQHFGDGTRLSIL.

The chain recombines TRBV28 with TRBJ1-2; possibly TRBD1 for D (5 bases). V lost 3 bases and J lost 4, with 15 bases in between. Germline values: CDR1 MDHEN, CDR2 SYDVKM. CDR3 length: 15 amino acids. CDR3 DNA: TGTGCCAGCAGTTTGAACAGGCGCCAGACCTATGGCTACACCTTC. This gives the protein CASSLNRRQTYGYTF.